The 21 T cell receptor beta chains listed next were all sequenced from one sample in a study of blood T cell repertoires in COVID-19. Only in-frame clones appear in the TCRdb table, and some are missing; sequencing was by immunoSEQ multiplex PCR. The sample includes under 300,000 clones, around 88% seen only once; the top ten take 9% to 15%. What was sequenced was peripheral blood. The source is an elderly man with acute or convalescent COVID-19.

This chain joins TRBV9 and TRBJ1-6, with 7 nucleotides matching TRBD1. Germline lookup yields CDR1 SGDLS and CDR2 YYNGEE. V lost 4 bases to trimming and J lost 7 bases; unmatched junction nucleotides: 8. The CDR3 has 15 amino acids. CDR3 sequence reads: CASSPQTGVNSPLHF. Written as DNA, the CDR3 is TGTGCCAGCAGCCCCCAAACAGGGGTGAATTCACCCCTCCACTTT.

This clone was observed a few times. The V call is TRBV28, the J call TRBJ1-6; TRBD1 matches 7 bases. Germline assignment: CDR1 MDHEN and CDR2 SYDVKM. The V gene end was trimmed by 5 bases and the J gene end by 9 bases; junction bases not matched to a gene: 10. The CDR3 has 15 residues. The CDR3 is CASSRMTGQSSPLHF. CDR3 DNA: TGTGCCAGCAGTCGAATGACAGGGCAGAGTTCACCCCTCCACTTT.

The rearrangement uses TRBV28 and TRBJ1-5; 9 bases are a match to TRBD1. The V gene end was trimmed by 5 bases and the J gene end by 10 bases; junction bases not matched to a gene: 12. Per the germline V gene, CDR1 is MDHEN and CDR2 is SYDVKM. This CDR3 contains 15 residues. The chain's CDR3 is CASSPPGQGNRPQHF. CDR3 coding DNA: TGTGCCAGCAGTCCCCCGGGACAGGGAAATCGACCCCAGCATTTT.

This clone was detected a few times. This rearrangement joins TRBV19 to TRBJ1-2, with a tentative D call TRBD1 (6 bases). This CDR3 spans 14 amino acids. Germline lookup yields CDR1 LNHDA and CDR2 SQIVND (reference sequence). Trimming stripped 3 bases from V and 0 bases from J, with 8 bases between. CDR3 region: CASSIGGTNYGYTF. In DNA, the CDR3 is TGTGCCAGTAGTATTGGGGGCACTAACTATGGCTACACCTTC.

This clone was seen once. DNA of the CDR3: TGTGCCAGCAGTTACTCGTTCAACAGAAAGAACACTGAAGCTTTCTTT. Translation gives CASSYSFNRKNTEAFF. This sequence joins TRBV6-6 and TRBJ1-1; D is ambiguous. Germline assignment: CDR1 MNHNY and CDR2 SVGAGI (reference sequence). Trimming cost V 0 bases and J 1 base, with 12 bases left between them. The length of the CDR3 is 16 residues.

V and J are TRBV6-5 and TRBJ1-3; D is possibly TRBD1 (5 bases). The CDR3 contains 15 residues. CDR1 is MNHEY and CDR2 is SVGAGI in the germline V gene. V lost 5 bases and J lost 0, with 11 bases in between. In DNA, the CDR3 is TGTGCCAGCAGTCGGGGGGTGAACTCTGGAAACACCATATATTTT. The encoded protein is CASSRGVNSGNTIYF.

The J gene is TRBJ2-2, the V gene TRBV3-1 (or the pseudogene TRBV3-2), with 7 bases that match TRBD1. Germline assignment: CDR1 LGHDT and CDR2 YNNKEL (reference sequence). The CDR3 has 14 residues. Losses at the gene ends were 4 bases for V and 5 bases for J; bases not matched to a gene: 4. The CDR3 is CASSPTGRTGELFF. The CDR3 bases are TGTGCCAGCAGCCCGACAGGGCGAACCGGGGAGCTGTTTTTT.

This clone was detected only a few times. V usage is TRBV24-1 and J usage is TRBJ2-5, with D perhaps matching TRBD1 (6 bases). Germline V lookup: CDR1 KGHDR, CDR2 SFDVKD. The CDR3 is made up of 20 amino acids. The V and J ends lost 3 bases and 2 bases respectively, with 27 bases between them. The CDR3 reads CATSDPLEFPGQNIQETQYF. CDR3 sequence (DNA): TGTGCCACCAGTGATCCGCTCGAGTTCCCGGGACAAAATATACAAGAGACCCAGTACTTC.

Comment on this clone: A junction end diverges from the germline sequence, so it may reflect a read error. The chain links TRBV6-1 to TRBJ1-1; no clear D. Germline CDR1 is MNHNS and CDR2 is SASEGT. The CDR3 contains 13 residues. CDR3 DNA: TGTGCCAGCAGCGAAGATCTCAACACTGAAGCTTTCTTT. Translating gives CASSEDLNTEAFF.

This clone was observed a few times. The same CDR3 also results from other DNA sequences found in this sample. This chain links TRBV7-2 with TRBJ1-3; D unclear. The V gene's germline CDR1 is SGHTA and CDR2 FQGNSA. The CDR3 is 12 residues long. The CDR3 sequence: CASRYSGNTIYF. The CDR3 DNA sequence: TGTGCGAGTCGTTACTCTGGAAACACCATATATTTT.

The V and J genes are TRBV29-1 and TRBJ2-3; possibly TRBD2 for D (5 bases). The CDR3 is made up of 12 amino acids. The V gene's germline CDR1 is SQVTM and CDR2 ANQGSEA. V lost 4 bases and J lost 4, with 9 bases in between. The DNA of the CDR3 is TGCAGCGTTGTGTCCGGGGCAGATACGCAGTATTTT. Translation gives CSVVSGADTQYF.

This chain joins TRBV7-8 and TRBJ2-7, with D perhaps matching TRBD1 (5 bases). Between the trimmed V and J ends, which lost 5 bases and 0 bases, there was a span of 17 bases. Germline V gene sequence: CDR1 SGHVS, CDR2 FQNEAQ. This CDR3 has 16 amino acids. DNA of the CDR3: TGTGCCAGCAGCCGTTATCGACAGACCAGCTCCTACGAGCAGTACTTC. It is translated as CASSRYRQTSSYEQYF.

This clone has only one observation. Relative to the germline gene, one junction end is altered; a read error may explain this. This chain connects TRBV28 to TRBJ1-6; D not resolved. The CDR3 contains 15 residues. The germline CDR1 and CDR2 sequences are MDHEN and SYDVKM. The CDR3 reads CASSFSDKARSPWDF. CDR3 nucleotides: TGTGCCAGCAGTTTCTCAGACAAGGCCCGATCACCTTGGGACTTT.

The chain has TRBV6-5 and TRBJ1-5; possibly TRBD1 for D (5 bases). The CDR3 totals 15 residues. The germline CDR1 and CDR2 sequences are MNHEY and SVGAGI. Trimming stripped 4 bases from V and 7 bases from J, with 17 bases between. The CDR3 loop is CASSSSTDWRQPQHF. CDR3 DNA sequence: TGTGCCAGCAGTTCCTCGACAGATTGGCGACAGCCCCAGCATTTT.

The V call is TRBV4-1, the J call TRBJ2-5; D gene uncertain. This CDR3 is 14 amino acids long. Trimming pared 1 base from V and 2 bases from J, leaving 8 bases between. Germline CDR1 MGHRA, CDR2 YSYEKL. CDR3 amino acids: CASSQAGQQETQYF. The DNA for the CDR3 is TGCGCCAGCAGCCAAGCAGGCCAGCAAGAGACCCAGTACTTC.

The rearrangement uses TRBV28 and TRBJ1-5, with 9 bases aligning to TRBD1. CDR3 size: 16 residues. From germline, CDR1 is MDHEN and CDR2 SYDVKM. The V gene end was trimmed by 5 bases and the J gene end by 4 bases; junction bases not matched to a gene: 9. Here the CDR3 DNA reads TGTGCCAGCAGTCCCAGGGGACAGGGACCAAATCAGCCCCAGCATTTT. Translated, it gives CASSPRGQGPNQPQHF.

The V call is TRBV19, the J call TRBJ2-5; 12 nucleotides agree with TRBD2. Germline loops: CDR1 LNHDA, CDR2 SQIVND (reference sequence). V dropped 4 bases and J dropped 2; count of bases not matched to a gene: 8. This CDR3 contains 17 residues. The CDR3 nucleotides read TGTGCCAGTAGTACGTTGGGACTAGCGGGCTTACAAGAGACCCAGTACTTC. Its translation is CASSTLGLAGLQETQYF.

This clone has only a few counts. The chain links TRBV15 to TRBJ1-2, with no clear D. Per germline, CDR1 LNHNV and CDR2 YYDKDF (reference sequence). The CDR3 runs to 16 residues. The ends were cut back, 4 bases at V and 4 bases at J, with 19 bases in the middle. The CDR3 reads CATSIDAPSEPYGYTF. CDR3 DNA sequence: TGTGCCACCAGCATCGATGCCCCGAGCGAGCCCTATGGCTACACCTTC.

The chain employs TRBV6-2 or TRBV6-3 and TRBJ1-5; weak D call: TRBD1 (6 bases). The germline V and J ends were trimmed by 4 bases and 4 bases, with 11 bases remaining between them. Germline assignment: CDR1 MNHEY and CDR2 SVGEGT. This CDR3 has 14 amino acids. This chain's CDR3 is CASSFQTGNQPQHF. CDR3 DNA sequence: TGTGCCAGCAGTTTTCAGACAGGAAATCAGCCCCAGCATTTT.

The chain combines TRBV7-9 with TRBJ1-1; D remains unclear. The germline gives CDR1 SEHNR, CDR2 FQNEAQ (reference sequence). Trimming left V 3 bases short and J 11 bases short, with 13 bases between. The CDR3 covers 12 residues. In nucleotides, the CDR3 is TGTGCCAGCAGCTTGAGCGAGGAGCGCGCTTTCTTT. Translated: CASSLSEERAFF.

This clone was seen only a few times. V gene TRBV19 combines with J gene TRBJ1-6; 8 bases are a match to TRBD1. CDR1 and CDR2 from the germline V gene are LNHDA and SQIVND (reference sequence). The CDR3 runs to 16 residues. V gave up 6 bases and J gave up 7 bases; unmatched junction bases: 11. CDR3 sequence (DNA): TGTGCCAGTAGACTGAGTACGACAGGGGTAAATTCACCCCTCCACTTT. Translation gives CASRLSTTGVNSPLHF.